In its sample, the clone carrying this T cell receptor (beta chain) was seen many times. This CDR3 region has 15 residues. The ends were cut back, 3 bases at V and 0 bases at J, with 10 bases in the middle. CDR1 is SGHDT, CDR2 YYEEEE, per germline. This entry is derived from a study of CDR3 diversity in severe acne. MiXCR, applied by TCRdb to the PCR reads, yields one record per CDR3 protein. Of around 100,000 distinct CDR3 sequences listed, 51% are singletons. The clonotype was recovered from a male donor with acne. The chain recombines TRBV5-6 with TRBJ1-5; D ambiguous. What was sequenced was blood. The CDR3: CASSSWVVSNQPQHF. The CDR3 bases are TGTGCCAGCAGCTCCTGGGTCGTTAGCAATCAGCCCCAGCATTTT.